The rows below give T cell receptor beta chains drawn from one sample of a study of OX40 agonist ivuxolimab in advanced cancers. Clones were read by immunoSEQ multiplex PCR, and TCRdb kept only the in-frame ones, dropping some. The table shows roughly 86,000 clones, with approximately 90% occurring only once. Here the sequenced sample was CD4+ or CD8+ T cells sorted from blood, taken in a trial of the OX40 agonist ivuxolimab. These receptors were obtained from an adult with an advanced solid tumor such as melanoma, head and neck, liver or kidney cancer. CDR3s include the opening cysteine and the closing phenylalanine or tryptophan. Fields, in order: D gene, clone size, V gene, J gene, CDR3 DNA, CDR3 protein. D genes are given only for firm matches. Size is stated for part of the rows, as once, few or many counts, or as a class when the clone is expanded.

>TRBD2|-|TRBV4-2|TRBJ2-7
TGTGCCAGCAGCCAAGAAACTAGCGGGAGCTACGAGCAGTACTTC
CASSQETSGSYEQYF
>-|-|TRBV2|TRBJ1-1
TGTGCCAGCAGCGGACAGCCTTCGAACACTGAAGCTTTCTTT
CASSGQPSNTEAFF
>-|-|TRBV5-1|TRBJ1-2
TGCGCCAGCAGCTTGGGGTCACAAGCTAACTATGGCTACACCTTC
CASSLGSQANYGYTF
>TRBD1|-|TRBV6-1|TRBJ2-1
TGTGCCAGCAGTGGGGGACAGGGGCCCTACAATGAGCAGTTCTTC
CASSGGQGPYNEQFF
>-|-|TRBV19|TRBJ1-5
TGTGCCAGTAGTCCCACTCCTGGGTGGACAGATAGCAATCAGCCCCAGCATTTT
CASSPTPGWTDSNQPQHF
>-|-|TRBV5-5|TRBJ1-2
TGTGCCAGCAGCCCGAACGGGCAGAGTAACTATGGCTACACCTTC
CASSPNGQSNYGYTF
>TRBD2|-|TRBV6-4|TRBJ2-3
TGTGCCAGCAGTGACTACTCCGGGACTAGTGCAGATACGCAGTATTTT
CASSDYSGTSADTQYF
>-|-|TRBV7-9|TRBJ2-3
TGTGCCAGCAGCTTTCAACTCACAGATACGCAGTATTTT
CASSFQLTDTQYF
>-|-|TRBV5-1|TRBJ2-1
TGCGCCAGCAGCTTGGGCGGGGAATCCTACAATGAGCAGTTCTTC
CASSLGGESYNEQFF
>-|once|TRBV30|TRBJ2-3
TGTGCCTGGAGTGTCATCGGTACGCAGTATTTT
CAWSVIGTQYF
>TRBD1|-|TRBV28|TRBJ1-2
TGTGCCAGCAGGGCTCCTAGGACAGGGGATAACTATGGCTACACCTTC
CASRAPRTGDNYGYTF
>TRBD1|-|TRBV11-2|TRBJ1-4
TGTGCCAGCAGGGCAGGGGGCTCAACTAATGAAAAACTGTTTTTT
CASRAGGSTNEKLFF
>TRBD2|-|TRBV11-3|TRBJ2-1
TGTGCCAGCAGCCTAGGGACTAGCGGGAGTGGTTCCTACAATGAGCAGTTCTTC
CASSLGTSGSGSYNEQFF
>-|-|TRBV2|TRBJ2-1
TGTGCCAGCAGTGGGAGTGACCGTAACACCAATGAGCAGTTCTTC
CASSGSDRNTNEQFF
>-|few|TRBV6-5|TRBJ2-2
TGTGCCAGCAGACTAGTAGTCACCGGGGAGCTGTTTTTT
CASRLVVTGELFF
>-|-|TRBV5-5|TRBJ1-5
TGTGCCAGCAGCTTGTGGGCGGATAGCAATCAGCCCCAGCATTTT
CASSLWADSNQPQHF
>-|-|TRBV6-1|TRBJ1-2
TGTGCCAGCAGTGATCATGCGGGGTGGGGGGCAGATGGCTACACCTTC
CASSDHAGWGADGYTF
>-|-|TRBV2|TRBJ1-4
TGTGCCAGCAGGCTCAGTGATGAAAAACTGTTTTTT
CASRLSDEKLFF
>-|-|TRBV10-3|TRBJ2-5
TGTGCCTTCCAGGGAATTGGGACCCAGTACTTC
CAFQGIGTQYF
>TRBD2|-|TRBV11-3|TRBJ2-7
TGTGCCAGCAGCTACCGGACTAGCGGCTACGAGCAGTACTTC
CASSYRTSGYEQYF
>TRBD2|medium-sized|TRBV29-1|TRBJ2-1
TGCAGCGCCCGCGGAGGCGGGAGGGCCGGTGAGCAGTTCTTC
CSARGGGRAGEQFF
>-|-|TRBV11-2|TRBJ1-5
TGTGCCAGCAGCCAAAATAGCAATCAGCCCCAGCATTTT
CASSQNSNQPQHF
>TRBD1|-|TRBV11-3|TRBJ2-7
TGTGCCAGCAGCTTAGATGGACAGGGGTACGAGCAGTACTTC
CASSLDGQGYEQYF
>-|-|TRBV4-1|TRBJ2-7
TGCGCCAGCAGCCAAGATTTTACAGGAGTATGGACCGAGCAGTACTTC
CASSQDFTGVWTEQYF
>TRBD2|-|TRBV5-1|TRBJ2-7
TGCGCCAGCAGCCTTCGGACTAGCGGGAGACACGAGCAGTGCTTC
CASSLRTSGRHEQCF
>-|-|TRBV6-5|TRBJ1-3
TGTGCCAGCATCCCACCGGGCCGCTCTGGAAACACCATATATTTT
CASIPPGRSGNTIYF
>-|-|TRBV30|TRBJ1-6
TGTGCCTGGAGTGTAGGGGGGGATAGTTCACCCCTCCACTTT
CAWSVGGDSSPLHF
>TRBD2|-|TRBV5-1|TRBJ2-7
TGCGCCAGCAGCTTGGCCACGGGAGGGCCGGACGAGCAGTACTTC
CASSLATGGPDEQYF
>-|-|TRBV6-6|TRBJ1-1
TGTGCCAGCAGTTACGACAGCTCCACTGAAGCTTTCTTT
CASSYDSSTEAFF
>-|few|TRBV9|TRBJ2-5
TGTGCCAGCAGCCCCGAGCAGGGTGGGGAGACCCAGTACTTC
CASSPEQGGETQYF
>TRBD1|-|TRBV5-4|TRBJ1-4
TGTGCCAGCAGCGTGGGACAGGGGGCTACTAATGAAAAACTGTTTTTT
CASSVGQGATNEKLFF
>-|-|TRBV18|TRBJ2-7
TGTGCCAGCTCACCGGAGGTCCACCGGTCCTACGAGCAGTACTTC
CASSPEVHRSYEQYF
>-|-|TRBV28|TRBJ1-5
TGTGCCAGCAGTGGCCCTAAACAGGGTAACAATCAGCCCCAGCATTTT
CASSGPKQGNNQPQHF
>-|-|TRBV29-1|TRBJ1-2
TGCAGCGTTGAAGTCTGGGGGAATGGCTACACCTTC
CSVEVWGNGYTF
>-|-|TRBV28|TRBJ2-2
TGTGCCAGCAGGGTCCAGAACACCGGGGAGCTGTTTTTT
CASRVQNTGELFF
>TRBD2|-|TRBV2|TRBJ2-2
TGTGCCAGCGGGCGGCGGGAGCCCACCGGGGAGCTGTTTTTT
CASGRREPTGELFF
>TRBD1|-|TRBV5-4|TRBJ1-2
TGTGCCAGCAGCTTAGTCACAGGGGATAACGGCTACACCTTC
CASSLVTGDNGYTF
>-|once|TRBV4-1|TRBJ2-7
TGCGCCAGCAGCCAAGAACGAGAAACTCTCTACGAGCAGTACTTC
CASSQERETLYEQYF
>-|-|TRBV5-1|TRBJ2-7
TGCGCCAGCAGCTTGGGGGCGTTCTCCTACGAGCAGTACTTC
CASSLGAFSYEQYF
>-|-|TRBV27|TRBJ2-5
TGTGCCAGCAGCCCCGGAGCTCCGGGGCCTCAAGAGACCCAGTACTTC
CASSPGAPGPQETQYF
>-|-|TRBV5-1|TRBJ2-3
TGCGCCAGCAGCCCCTCGAGCGGGAGCACAGATACGCAGTATTTT
CASSPSSGSTDTQYF
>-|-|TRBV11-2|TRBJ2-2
TGTGCCAGCAGCTTAGACGGTTACACCGGGGAGCTGTTTTTT
CASSLDGYTGELFF
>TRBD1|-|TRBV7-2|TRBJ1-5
TGTGCCAGCAGCTTAAGGACAGGGGGCCGGTATAGCAATCAGCCCCAGCATTTT
CASSLRTGGRYSNQPQHF
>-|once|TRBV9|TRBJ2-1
TGTGCCAGCAGCGTAGGTCTAGGCTACAATGAGCAGTTCTTC
CASSVGLGYNEQFF
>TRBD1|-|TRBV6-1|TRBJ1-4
TGTGCCAGCAGTGTCGACAGGGTGGAAACTGAAAAACTGTTTTTT
CASSVDRVETEKLFF
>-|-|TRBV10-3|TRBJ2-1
TGTGCCATCAAAATAGGGAAGGACAATGAGCAGTTCTTC
CAIKIGKDNEQFF
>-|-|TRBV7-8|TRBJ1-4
TGTGCCAGCAGCCAAGGGGGGAATGAAAAACTGTTTTTT
CASSQGGNEKLFF
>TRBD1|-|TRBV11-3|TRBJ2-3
TGTGCCAGCAGCTTGGGGCGGACAGGGGCGCACACAGATACGCAGTATTTT
CASSLGRTGAHTDTQYF
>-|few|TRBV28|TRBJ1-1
TGTGCCAGCAGTTCGCCTTTCGGGGGGGTGAACACTGAAGCTTTCTTT
CASSSPFGGVNTEAFF
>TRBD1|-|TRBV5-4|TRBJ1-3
TGTGCCAGCAGCTTCGGGGGGACAGGGGGCTTTGGAAACACCATATATTTT
CASSFGGTGGFGNTIYF
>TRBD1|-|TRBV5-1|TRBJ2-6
TGCGCCAGCAGCGGGGGACAGAGCTCTGGGGCCAACGTCCTGACTTTC
CASSGGQSSGANVLTF
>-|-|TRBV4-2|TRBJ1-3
TGTGCCAGCAGCCAAGATTTCGGCAGCTCTGGAAACACCATATATTTT
CASSQDFGSSGNTIYF